These T cell receptor beta chains were read from a single sample in a study of human T cells and chemical hapten exposure. One entry per CDR3 protein results from TCRdb running MiXCR on the RACE reads. In the table there are roughly 46,000 distinct CDR3 sequences, about 4.5% of which are singletons. The sequenced sample consisted of whole blood. The receptors derive from a human donor in good health. Some clones in this sample may be carry-over from other donors' samples. Both conserved end residues are part of each CDR3. The order of the fields is V gene, clone size, D gene, J gene, CDR3 protein, CDR3 DNA. The D gene is left open where the match is weak. Size is omitted from some rows. Given values are once, few, many or a class for expanded clones.

>TRBV30|many|TRBD2|TRBJ2-1
CAWSVSSGGGEQFF
TGTGCCTGGAGTGTCAGTAGCGGGGGGGGTGAGCAGTTCTTC
>TRBV2|many|-|TRBJ1-1
CASSPRTAATREAFF
TGTGCCAGCAGCCCTAGGACAGCGGCCACGAGAGAAGCTTTCTTT
>TRBV19|once|-|TRBJ1-2
CASSPTFTGTLNYGYTF
TGTGCCAGTAGTCCGACTTTCACAGGGACTCTTAACTATGGCTACACCTTC
>TRBV27|many|TRBD2|TRBJ2-5
CASSLGAGAGETQYF
TGTGCCAGCAGTTTGGGTGCGGGAGCAGGAGAGACCCAGTACTTC
>TRBV20-1|many|TRBD2|TRBJ2-7
CSAIDVSGNHYEQYF
TGCAGTGCCATTGATGTAAGCGGGAACCACTACGAGCAGTACTTC
>TRBV28|many|TRBD2|TRBJ2-1
CASSLREWEGYNEQFF
TGTGCCAGCAGTTTACGGGAGTGGGAGGGCTACAATGAGCAGTTCTTC
>TRBV29-1|-|-|TRBJ2-1
CSVEGGLGDIGQFF
TGCAGCGTCGAAGGGGGGCTGGGTGATATAGGGCAGTTCTTC
>TRBV5-1|many|-|TRBJ2-3
CASSPVGAGTDTQYF
TGCGCCAGCAGCCCTGTCGGGGCCGGTACAGATACGCAGTATTTT
>TRBV27|many|-|TRBJ2-3
CASSFGGPTDTQYF
TGTGCCAGCAGTTTCGGCGGACCCACAGATACGCAGTATTTT
>TRBV18|many|-|TRBJ2-7
CASSPRQTSYEQYF
TGTGCCAGCTCACCTCGACAGACCTCCTACGAGCAGTACTTC
>TRBV28|-|-|TRBJ2-3
CASREGARKYF
TGTGCCAGCAGAGAAGGGGCCCGAAAGTATTTT
>TRBV13|many|-|TRBJ2-7
CASSSTTDEQYF
TGTGCCAGCAGCTCGACGACAGACGAGCAGTACTTC
>TRBV10-3|-|TRBD2|TRBJ2-3
CAISGTSGSMQYF
TGTGCCATCAGTGGGACTAGCGGGAGTATGCAGTATTTT
>TRBV25-1|many|TRBD1|TRBJ1-1
CASSGNRGIFRVFF
TGTGCCAGCAGTGGTAACAGGGGGATTTTTCGTGTTTTCTTT
>TRBV29-1|many|-|TRBJ2-5
CSVAGAQETQYF
TGCAGCGTTGCAGGGGCTCAAGAGACCCAGTACTTC
>TRBV28|-|-|TRBJ1-2
CASRHTGKSILYGYTF
TGTGCCAGCAGGCACACAGGGAAGAGTATCCTCTATGGCTACACCTTC
>TRBV6-6|few|TRBD1|TRBJ1-1
CASSYGTGHTEAFF
TGTGCCAGCAGTTATGGGACAGGTCACACTGAAGCTTTCTTT
>TRBV7-9|-|-|TRBJ2-3
CASSLMPVGTDTQYF
TGTGCCAGCAGCTTAATGCCGGTCGGCACAGATACGCAGTATTTT
>TRBV3-1|many|-|TRBJ2-6
CASSLNGGSGANVLTF
TGTGCCAGCAGCCTTAACGGGGGCTCTGGGGCCAACGTCCTGACTTTC
>TRBV3-1|few|-|TRBJ2-1
CASSQDPASYNEQFF
TGTGCCAGCAGCCAAGATCCCGCTAGTTACAATGAGCAGTTCTTC
>TRBV5-6|-|-|TRBJ1-2
CASSRIKTDYGYTF
TGTGCCAGCAGTCGTATCAAGACAGACTATGGCTACACCTTC
>TRBV6-5|-|-|TRBJ1-1
CASRTTGPNTEAFF
TGTGCCAGCAGGACGACAGGACCGAACACTGAAGCTTTCTTT
>TRBV5-4|few|-|TRBJ1-1
CASSLITGNTEAFF
TGTGCCAGCAGCTTGATTACGGGTAACACTGAAGCTTTCTTT
>TRBV29-1|many|TRBD1|TRBJ1-1
CSVLTGGTEAFF
TGCAGCGTCCTGACAGGGGGCACTGAAGCTTTCTTT
>TRBV7-9|few|-|TRBJ1-1
CASSSIQGEDTEAFF
TGTGCCAGCAGCTCCATACAAGGGGAGGACACTGAAGCTTTCTTT
>TRBV18|many|-|TRBJ2-3
CASSSGQTSTDTQYF
TGTGCCAGCTCGTCAGGACAAACAAGCACAGATACGCAGTATTTT
>TRBV5-4|many|TRBD2|TRBJ2-1
CASSSWMAGVPIEQFF
TGTGCCAGCAGCTCTTGGATGGCGGGAGTTCCTATTGAGCAGTTCTTC
>TRBV20-1|many|-|TRBJ2-4
CSAREILLAKNIQYF
TGCAGTGCTAGAGAGATCCTGCTAGCCAAAAACATTCAGTACTTC
>TRBV7-3|many|-|TRBJ1-2
CASSQTRGPYGYTF
TGTGCCAGCAGCCAAACCAGAGGGCCCTATGGCTACACCTTC
>TRBV6-6|many|-|TRBJ1-2
CATRAGTNYGYTF
TGTGCCACCCGAGCAGGGACTAACTATGGCTACACCTTC
>TRBV7-9|many|-|TRBJ2-1
CASSLDRNNEQFF
TGTGCCAGCAGCCTTGACAGAAACAATGAGCAGTTCTTC
>TRBV12-3/TRBV12-4|many|-|TRBJ1-1
CASLGGTEAFF
TGTGCCAGTTTAGGGGGAACTGAAGCTTTCTTT
>TRBV28|many|TRBD2|TRBJ2-4
CASRGLAAKNIQYF
TGTGCCAGCCGGGGACTAGCGGCAAAAAACATTCAGTACTTC
>TRBV4-1|many|-|TRBJ2-7
CASSYGAKGSEQYF
TGCGCCAGCAGCTATGGGGCTAAGGGGAGCGAGCAGTACTTC
>TRBV27|-|TRBD2|TRBJ2-7
CASSAGGSYEQYF
TGTGCCAGCAGTGCGGGGGGGTCCTACGAGCAGTACTTC
>TRBV11-2|many|-|TRBJ1-6
CASSLDRWERSPNSPLHF
TGTGCCAGCAGCTTAGATCGGTGGGAAAGATCCCCTAATTCACCCCTCCACTTT
>TRBV2|-|-|TRBJ1-4
CASIVRSNEKLFF
TGTGCCAGCATAGTGCGGTCTAATGAAAAACTGTTTTTT
>TRBV5-1|many|-|TRBJ1-1
CASSLSQGREAFF
TGCGCCAGCAGCTTGAGCCAGGGCCGTGAAGCTTTCTTT
>TRBV20-1|many|-|TRBJ1-1
CSASWTANTEAFF
TGCAGTGCTAGCTGGACCGCGAACACTGAAGCTTTCTTT
>TRBV28|many|-|TRBJ2-7
CASSLWADASYEQYF
TGTGCCAGCAGTTTATGGGCGGACGCCTCCTACGAGCAGTACTTC
>TRBV6-1|many|TRBD1|TRBJ2-6
CASRRGTGGLSGANVLTF
TGTGCCAGCAGGAGGGGGACAGGGGGCTTATCTGGGGCCAACGTCCTGACTTTC
>TRBV7-9|-|TRBD2|TRBJ2-1
CASSLAGTRTANEQFF
TGTGCCAGCAGCTTAGCCGGGACTAGGACGGCCAATGAGCAGTTCTTC
>TRBV20-1|many|-|TRBJ1-5
CSASVSVFSNQPQHF
TGCAGTGCTAGTGTTTCGGTTTTTAGCAATCAGCCCCAGCATTTT
>TRBV5-1|-|-|TRBJ2-4
CASSLGTVDKNIQYF
TGCGCCAGCAGCTTGGGAACCGTCGATAAAAACATTCAGTACTTC
>TRBV3-1|few|-|TRBJ1-4
CASSHERGVLGEKLFF
TGTGCCAGCAGCCACGAAAGAGGGGTATTGGGGGAAAAACTGTTTTTT
>TRBV6-5|-|-|TRBJ2-7
CASSYSTRSSYEQYF
TGTGCCAGCAGTTACTCGACACGGAGCTCCTACGAGCAGTACTTC
>TRBV27|many|-|TRBJ1-2
CASSLYANYGYTF
TGTGCCAGCAGTTTGTACGCTAACTATGGCTACACCTTC
>TRBV27|many|-|TRBJ1-5
CASSFGGNGGQPQHF
TGTGCCAGCAGTTTCGGTGGGAACGGGGGTCAGCCCCAGCATTTT
>TRBV10-2|-|TRBD2|TRBJ2-4
CATGTSEVAKNIQYF
TGCGCCACTGGGACTAGCGAGGTAGCCAAAAACATTCAGTACTTC
>TRBV6-6|-|-|TRBJ2-7
CASSSAGLGYEQYF
TGTGCCAGCAGCTCCGCGGGTTTAGGATACGAGCAGTACTTC
>TRBV28|-|TRBD1|TRBJ1-2
CASSHSGTEKNYGYTF
TGTGCCAGCAGTCATTCCGGGACAGAGAAGAACTATGGCTACACCTTC
>TRBV13|few|-|TRBJ2-7
CASSAPTSYEQYF
TGTGCCAGCAGCGCACCGACTAGCTACGAGCAGTACTTC
>TRBV28|many|-|TRBJ1-1
CASRPTGRAEAFF
TGTGCCAGCAGACCGACCGGACGTGCTGAAGCTTTCTTT
>TRBV5-1|many|-|TRBJ1-2
CASSLQELNGYTF
TGCGCCAGCAGCTTGCAGGAGTTGAACGGCTACACCTTC
>TRBV4-1|-|-|TRBJ2-2
CASSQVMGGGWYGELFF
TGCGCCAGCAGCCAAGTCATGGGGGGAGGATGGTACGGGGAGCTGTTTTTT
>TRBV5-1|many|-|TRBJ1-1
CASSLGAGTEAFF
TGCGCCAGCAGCTTAGGGGCAGGCACTGAAGCTTTCTTT
>TRBV12-3/TRBV12-4|many|TRBD1|TRBJ2-7
CASSFAGGAPYEQYF
TGTGCCAGCAGTTTCGCAGGGGGCGCCCCCTACGAGCAGTACTTC
>TRBV2|few|TRBD2|TRBJ2-1
CASSATLAGGLASFF
TGTGCCAGCAGTGCAACCTTAGCGGGAGGGCTGGCTTCGTTCTTC
>TRBV6-5|many|TRBD1|TRBJ1-5
CASSYSPTGGNQPQHF
TGTGCCAGCAGTTACTCCCCGACAGGGGGCAATCAGCCCCAGCATTTT